Listed below are T cell receptor beta chains from one sample, sequenced in a study of blood T cell repertoires in COVID-19. Using immunoSEQ multiplex PCR, the repertoire was profiled, and TCRdb retains in-frame clones only, with some absent. Among roughly 120,000 clones listed, around 89% were seen once. Sequenced: peripheral blood. The receptors stem from a woman in her sixties or seventies with COVID-19, enrolled during active disease. CDR3s include the opening cysteine and the closing phenylalanine or tryptophan. The D gene is left open where the match is weak. A clone size is listed for some rows: how often the clone was seen (once, few, many), or a class if it is expanded.

j_gene,abundance,v_gene,d_gene,CDR3aa,CDR3nt
TRBJ1-1,-,TRBV18,-,CASSPLHREGTEAFF,TGTGCCAGCTCACCACTACACAGGGAAGGAACTGAAGCTTTCTTT
TRBJ1-1,few,TRBV7-2,-,CASSLSYIAEAFF,TGTGCCAGCAGCTTAAGTTACATCGCTGAAGCTTTCTTT
TRBJ1-4,-,TRBV9,TRBD1,CASSQTGGGEKLFF,TGTGCCAGCAGTCAGACAGGGGGTGGGGAAAAACTGTTTTTT
TRBJ1-1,-,TRBV7-3,-,CASSLAGTPNTEAFF,TGTGCCAGCAGCTTAGCCGGGACACCGAACACTGAAGCTTTCTTT
TRBJ1-6,-,TRBV11-1,-,CASSFSSYNSPLHF,TGTGCCAGCAGCTTTAGCTCCTATAATTCACCCCTCCACTTT
TRBJ1-5,few,TRBV7-2,-,CASSLVRDQPQHF,TGTGCCAGCAGCTTAGTCAGGGATCAGCCCCAGCATTTT
TRBJ2-5,once,TRBV9,TRBD2,CASSAAGLASGGETQYF,TGTGCCAGCAGCGCAGCTGGACTAGCCTCCGGAGGAGAGACCCAGTACTTC
TRBJ1-5,-,TRBV2,-,CASSENSLSNQPQHF,TGTGCCAGCAGTGAAAACAGTCTAAGCAATCAGCCCCAGCATTTT
TRBJ1-6,-,TRBV28,-,CASLSSYNSPLHF,TGTGCCAGCCTAAGCTCCTATAATTCACCCCTCCACTTT
TRBJ1-5,-,TRBV6-1,-,CASSEWRSGVQPQHF,TGTGCCAGCAGTGAATGGCGGAGTGGCGTACAGCCCCAGCATTTT
TRBJ2-1,-,TRBV7-2,-,CASSLEGGREQFF,TGTGCCAGCAGCCTCGAGGGGGGGAGGGAGCAGTTCTTC
TRBJ2-3,-,TRBV5-5,TRBD1,CASSPTGTGWNPSTDTQYF,TGTGCCAGCAGCCCAACCGGGACAGGGTGGAATCCTAGCACAGATACGCAGTATTTT
TRBJ2-7,-,TRBV5-4,TRBD1,CASSLAPVGTGAYEQYF,TGTGCCAGCAGCTTGGCCCCCGTGGGGACAGGGGCCTACGAGCAGTACTTC
TRBJ2-7,-,TRBV25-1,TRBD2,CASSDPGLAGGYEQYF,TGTGCCAGCAGTGATCCCGGACTAGCGGGAGGATACGAGCAGTACTTC
TRBJ2-7,-,TRBV5-1,-,CASSKDSLSYEQYF,TGCGCCAGCAGCAAGGACAGTCTCTCCTACGAGCAGTACTTC
TRBJ2-7,-,TRBV7-2,-,CASSLVRAGGEQYF,TGTGCCAGCAGCTTAGTCAGGGCTGGTGGCGAGCAGTACTTC
TRBJ1-1,-,TRBV12-3/TRBV12-4,-,CASSHSLNTEAFF,TGTGCCAGCAGTCACAGCTTGAACACTGAAGCTTTCTTT
TRBJ2-7,-,TRBV5-1,TRBD1,CASSPSGTGGYEQYF,TGCGCCAGCAGTCCCTCCGGGACAGGGGGCTACGAGCAGTACTTC
TRBJ1-2,-,TRBV6-2/TRBV6-3,TRBD1,CASSYRGQVNYGYTF,TGTGCCAGCAGTTACAGGGGACAGGTCAACTATGGCTACACCTTC
TRBJ2-2,-,TRBV29-1,TRBD1,CSVLQGYRELFF,TGCAGCGTTCTACAGGGGTACCGCGAGCTGTTTTTT
TRBJ2-3,-,TRBV9,TRBD2,CATSEGLAGGRDTQYF,TGTGCCACCAGCGAAGGACTAGCGGGGGGGAGGGATACGCAGTATTTT
TRBJ2-7,few,TRBV5-4,-,CASSLGQSYEQYF,TGTGCCAGCAGCTTGGGGCAGTCCTACGAGCAGTACTTC